The rows below give T cell receptor beta chains drawn from one sample of a study of vaccination effects on CD4 cells after COVID-19. Profiled with immunoSEQ multiplex PCR; TCRdb holds only in-frame clones, not every one. The sample yields 25,000 to 35,000 clones, around 75% seen once. No antigens are known for them. The sequencing here drew on CD4+ T cells from PBMCs cultured with SARS-CoV-2 spike peptides, taken before COVID-19 vaccination. The source is a human donor who received a COVID-19 vaccine. Each CDR3 is given with its conserved first and last residue. Fields, in order: V gene, J gene, D gene, clone size, CDR3 protein, CDR3 DNA. A D gene is named only where the DNA matches it firmly. The size entry is marked missing in some rows and otherwise reads once, few, many or a size class.

>TRBV15|TRBJ1-2|TRBD1|few
CATSRGTGGNGYTF
TGTGCCACCAGCAGAGGGACAGGGGGGAATGGCTACACCTTC
>TRBV19|TRBJ2-7|TRBD2|NA
CASSQPGLGLEQYF
TGTGCCAGTAGTCAGCCGGGACTAGGGCTCGAGCAGTACTTC
>TRBV7-2|TRBJ2-7|NA|NA
CASSLDAGPYEQYF
TGTGCCAGCAGCTTAGATGCAGGTCCCTACGAGCAGTACTTC
>TRBV19|TRBJ1-2|NA|NA
CASSIQGGGYGYTF
TGTGCCAGTAGTATTCAGGGAGGGGGCTATGGCTACACCTTC
>TRBV19|TRBJ1-6|TRBD1|NA
CASSETGGLYNSPLHF
TGTGCCAGTAGTGAAACAGGGGGCCTCTATAATTCACCCCTCCACTTT
>TRBV19|TRBJ1-2|NA|NA
CASRTRDVNYGYTF
TGTGCCAGTAGGACCAGGGACGTTAACTATGGCTACACCTTC
>TRBV7-9|TRBJ1-5|NA|few
CASSLDGVRNQPQHF
TGTGCCAGCAGCTTAGATGGTGTGCGCAATCAGCCCCAGCATTTT
>TRBV29-1|TRBJ2-7|NA|NA
CSAAGLGYEQYF
TGCAGCGCGGCAGGGTTAGGCTACGAGCAGTACTTC
>TRBV30|TRBJ1-2|NA|NA
CAWSRGQGGYTF
TGTGCCTGGAGTCGGGGCCAGGGTGGCTACACCTTC
>TRBV27|TRBJ2-7|TRBD2|NA
CASSLRGGAYEQYF
TGTGCCAGCAGTTTACGCGGGGGGGCCTACGAGCAGTACTTC
>TRBV7-8|TRBJ1-1|TRBD1|NA
CASSLATGSSTEAFF
TGTGCCAGCAGCTTAGCGACAGGGTCGTCCACTGAAGCTTTCTTT
>TRBV2|TRBJ2-2|NA|once
CASKWGRLTNTGELFF
TGTGCCAGCAAATGGGGCAGACTCACGAACACCGGGGAGCTGTTTTTT
>TRBV19|TRBJ2-2|NA|NA
CASSTIPANTGELFF
TGTGCCAGTAGTACGATACCTGCGAACACCGGGGAGCTGTTTTTT
>TRBV5-1|TRBJ2-2|TRBD2|NA
CASSLRLAGGSANTGELFF
TGCGCCAGCAGCTTGAGGCTAGCGGGAGGTTCCGCGAACACCGGGGAGCTGTTTTTT
>TRBV4-1|TRBJ2-5|NA|NA
CASSQSGTGGETQYF
TGCGCCAGCAGCCAATCCGGGACTGGGGGGGAGACCCAGTACTTC
>TRBV7-9|TRBJ2-7|NA|few
CASSRGPYYEQYF
TGTGCCAGCAGCAGGGGTCCTTACTACGAGCAGTACTTC
>TRBV5-6|TRBJ1-4|NA|NA
CASSSPASGGLGEKLFF
TGTGCCAGCAGCTCACCCGCGTCCGGGGGTCTTGGTGAAAAACTGTTTTTT
>TRBV5-1|TRBJ2-1|NA|NA
CASSSARRIEQFF
TGCGCCAGCAGCTCCGCCCGACGCATTGAGCAGTTCTTC
>TRBV9|TRBJ2-6|TRBD1|NA
CASSTLPGQGRTGANVLTF
TGTGCCAGCAGCACCTTACCGGGACAGGGAAGGACTGGGGCCAACGTCCTGACTTTC
>TRBV13|TRBJ2-7|NA|NA
CASRRGMGSYEQYF
TGTGCCAGCAGGAGGGGCATGGGGTCCTACGAGCAGTACTTC
>TRBV4-2|TRBJ2-7|TRBD1|NA
CASSPRDRGEQYF
TGTGCCAGCAGCCCGAGGGACAGGGGTGAGCAGTACTTC
>TRBV3-1/TRBV3-2|TRBJ2-1|NA|NA
CASSQVPSGANNEQFF
TGTGCCAGCAGCCAAGTCCCCTCCGGGGCCAACAATGAGCAGTTCTTC
>TRBV10-3|TRBJ2-3|NA|once
CAISVSVTDTQYF
TGTGCCATCAGTGTCAGTGTGACAGATACGCAGTATTTT
>TRBV5-4|TRBJ1-2|NA|NA
CASSLSGGGYTF
TGTGCCAGCAGCTTGTCTGGGGGTGGCTACACCTTC
>TRBV2|TRBJ2-1|TRBD2|NA
CASRGTSGRVGEQFF
TGTGCCAGCAGGGGGACTAGCGGGAGAGTCGGTGAGCAGTTCTTC
>TRBV11-2|TRBJ1-1|NA|NA
CASSRELEGTEAFF
TGTGCCAGCAGCCGCGAATTGGAGGGGACTGAAGCTTTCTTT
>TRBV19|TRBJ1-1|NA|NA
CASSNRADTEAFF
TGTGCCAGTAGTAATCGGGCCGACACTGAAGCTTTCTTT
>TRBV19|TRBJ1-5|TRBD1|NA
CASSIATGGGQPQHF
TGTGCCAGTAGTATAGCGACAGGGGGAGGTCAGCCCCAGCATTTT
>TRBV7-9|TRBJ2-1|TRBD2|NA
CASSSRGDNEQFF
TGTGCCAGCAGCTCCCGGGGGGACAATGAGCAGTTCTTC
>TRBV5-1|TRBJ1-5|TRBD1|NA
CASSSGQGPNQPQHF
TGCGCCAGCAGCTCCGGACAGGGGCCAAATCAGCCCCAGCATTTT
>TRBV18|TRBJ1-2|NA|NA
CASSPPVPTTGYTF
TGTGCCAGCTCACCACCGGTCCCGACGACTGGCTACACCTTC
>TRBV19|TRBJ1-2|TRBD1|few
CASSPGQGAYGYTF
TGTGCCAGTAGCCCGGGACAGGGGGCGTATGGCTACACCTTC